The 32 T cell receptor beta chains presented below share a single source sample, sequenced in a study of T cells in Graves' hyperthyroidism and ophthalmopathy. Amplification yielded TCR beta CDR3 regions, with RNA transcripts as the source. First-round RT-PCR targeting the TCR CDR3 was performed with the HTBI primer set. TCRdb fed the multiplex PCR reads into MiXCR, producing one record per CDR3 protein. The sample consists of 530,000 or so distinct CDR3 sequences, under 60% of them appearing once. Sample: peripheral blood or thyroid tissue (not recorded which). These receptors were obtained from a woman younger than 30 with Graves' hyperthyroidism.

The chain joins TRBV11-1 to TRBJ2-7; no firm D call. Germline CDR1 is SGHAT and CDR2 is FQDESV (reference sequence). The V gene lost 5 bases and the J gene lost 2 bases, with 13 bases spanning the gap. The CDR3 totals 14 residues. CDR3 in DNA: TGTGCCAGCAGCAGATCCGGGTCAGCCTACGAGCAGTACTTC. It translates to CASSRSGSAYEQYF.

In this sample, this clonotype turned up many times. The rearrangement joins TRBV25-1 to TRBJ2-7, with a weak D call TRBD2 (6 bases). Germline assignment: CDR1 MGHDK and CDR2 SYGVNS. This CDR3 has 13 amino acids. With 0 bases removed from V and 3 bases from J, the gap between germline ends came to 6 bases. The CDR3 here is CASSEYGGYEQYF. The CDR3 coding sequence is TGTGCCAGCAGTGAATACGGGGGCTACGAGCAGTACTTC.

This clonotype has more than one count but fewer than ten. Since a much larger clone is just one base distant, this may be a read error. This chain joins TRBV20-1 and TRBJ1-2; D might be TRBD1 (5 bases). With 0 bases removed from V and 4 bases from J, the gap between germline ends came to 12 bases. This CDR3 has 14 residues. Germline assignment: CDR1 DFQATT and CDR2 SNEGSKA (reference sequence). The CDR3 loop is CSARETDILYGYTF. For the CDR3, the DNA is TGCAGTGCTAGAGAGACAGATATACTCTATGGCTACACCTTC.

This clonotype was counted a few times. The chain is built from TRBV4-1 and TRBJ2-7; TRBD2 is a possible D gene (7 bases). V lost 7 bases, J lost 7 bases, and 20 bases lay in between. This CDR3 is 14 amino acids long. Germline assignment: CDR1 MGHRA and CDR2 YSYEKL. The CDR3 DNA reads as TGCGCCAGCAATCCGGGGGGCGAGGTGAATGAGCAGTACTTC. Translating gives CASNPGGEVNEQYF.

V and J are TRBV4-2 and TRBJ2-2; unclear D gene. Trimming removed 4 bases at V and 2 bases at J, with 11 bases between. The CDR3 loop spans 15 amino acids. Germline assignment: CDR1 LGHNA and CDR2 YNFKEQ. The CDR3 spells CASSLRVENTGELFF. The CDR3 DNA follows: TGTGCCAGCAGCCTCCGGGTCGAAAACACCGGGGAGCTGTTTTTT.

This clonotype came up many times. This chain links TRBV11-3 with TRBJ2-2; D gene ambiguous. CDR3 length equals 12 residues. V lost 5 bases, J lost 1 base, and 2 bases lay in between. Looked up from germline, CDR1 is SGHNT and CDR2 is YENEEA. CDR3 nucleotide sequence: TGTGCCAGCAGCGAGAACACCGGGGAGCTGTTTTTT. Translating gives CASSENTGELFF.

The chain uses TRBV7-2 and TRBJ1-2; the match to TRBD1 covers 9 bases. Germline-derived CDR1 and CDR2 are SGHTA and FQGNSA. This CDR3 has 12 residues. V was clipped by 5 bases and J by 9 bases; unmatched bases: 4. CDR3 bases: TGTGCCAGCAGCCCAGGGACAGGGAGCTACACCTTC. Amino acid sequence: CASSPGTGSYTF.

In its sample, this clonotype was seen many times. The chain couples TRBV7-7 to TRBJ1-3, with D perhaps TRBD1 (5 bases). This CDR3 is built from 18 residues. Germline-derived CDR1 and CDR2 are SSHAT and FNYEAQ (reference sequence). Trimming removed 2 bases at V and 0 bases at J, with 17 bases between. The CDR3 DNA is TGTGCCAGCAGCTTACGCCCTCTGGGGGAGACCTCTGGAAACACCATATATTTT. It translates to CASSLRPLGETSGNTIYF.

This clonotype appeared many times. CDR3 in amino acids: CASSYMSGWNTEAFF. Written as DNA, the CDR3 is TGTGCCAGCAGTTACATGTCAGGATGGAACACTGAAGCTTTCTTT. V and J are TRBV6-5 and TRBJ1-1; D is unclear. V was pared by 2 bases and J by 1 base, with 11 bases between. Looked up from germline, CDR1 is MNHEY and CDR2 is SVGAGI. The CDR3 loop spans 15 amino acids.

This clonotype was detected many times. The rearrangement links TRBV19 to TRBJ1-5; 9 positions agree with TRBD1. The germline V gene has CDR1 LNHDA and CDR2 SQIVND (reference sequence). V shed 6 bases and J 6 bases; nucleotides not matched to a gene: 21. The CDR3 extends over 19 amino acids. CDR3 amino acids: CASRTWGQGGRAGSQPQHF. The DNA of the CDR3 is TGTGCCAGTAGAACCTGGGGACAGGGTGGTAGGGCGGGAAGTCAGCCCCAGCATTTT.

This chain joins TRBV2 and TRBJ1-3; a possible D gene is TRBD1 (5 bases). This CDR3 has 13 residues. Germline V gives CDR1 SNHLY, CDR2 FYNNEI. Trimming cost V 6 bases and J 6 bases, with 12 bases left between them. CDR3 residues: CASSVGRVNTIYF. The DNA of the CDR3 is TGTGCCAGCAGCGTAGGCAGGGTAAACACCATATATTTT.

Regarding this clonotype: This clone may be a read error of a much larger clone one base away. The chain couples TRBV4-2 to TRBJ1-1, with TRBD1 as a possible D gene (6 bases). The CDR3 is 15 residues long. Per the germline V gene, CDR1 is LGHNA and CDR2 is YNFKEQ. CDR3 DNA sequence: TGTGCCAGCGGCCAAGGTCCGGGGGCGCAAGCTGAAGCTTTCTTT. As protein: CASGQGPGAQAEAFF.

This clonotype was found many times. The chain recombines TRBV7-9 with TRBJ1-1; no firm D call. V shed 0 bases and J shed 2 bases, with 10 bases lying between them. The CDR3 totals 15 residues. The germline V gene has CDR1 SEHNR and CDR2 FQNEAQ (reference sequence). Here the CDR3 DNA reads TGTGCCAGCAGCTTAGCCTCTGTCCCTAACACTGAAGCTTTCTTT. Amino acids: CASSLASVPNTEAFF.

This clonotype has at least ten counts. The V and J genes are TRBV6-5 and TRBJ1-2; 7 bases are shared with TRBD1. The CDR3 length is 14 residues. CDR1 and CDR2 (germline): MNHEY, SVGAGI. Unmatched junction bases numbered 11, after V lost 6 bases and J lost 7 bases. CDR3 sequence: CASSDRAQFFGYTF. CDR3 nucleotide sequence: TGTGCCAGCAGCGACAGGGCCCAGTTCTTTGGCTACACCTTC.

The rearrangement uses TRBV6-4 and TRBJ2-3, with 10 bases matching TRBD2. Germline loops: CDR1 MRHNA, CDR2 SNTAGT. The CDR3 totals 15 residues. Unmatched junction bases numbered 1, after V lost 0 bases and J lost 4 bases. The CDR3 spells CASSDSGTSADTQYF. The CDR3 region has the DNA TGTGCCAGCAGTGACTCAGGGACTAGCGCAGATACGCAGTATTTT.

This clonotype has only a few counts. CDR3 residues: CASSRGTGVNTEAFF. The CDR3 region has the DNA TGCGCCAGCAGCCGAGGGACAGGGGTGAACACTGAAGCTTTCTTT. This chain connects TRBV4-1 to TRBJ1-1; 10 nucleotides align to TRBD1. CDR1 is MGHRA, CDR2 YSYEKL, per germline. The CDR3 loop spans 15 amino acids. V was clipped by 4 bases and J by 0 bases; unmatched bases: 2.

The chain employs TRBV2 and TRBJ2-1; maybe TRBD1 (6 bases). The length of the CDR3 is 14 residues. The V end was cut by 10 bases, the J end by 5 bases, with 18 bases between. Per the germline V gene, CDR1 is SNHLY and CDR2 is FYNNEI. The chain's CDR3 is CAIGQFRDDNEQFF. The CDR3 DNA reads as TGTGCCATCGGACAGTTTAGAGATGACAATGAGCAGTTCTTC.

This chain uses TRBV29-1 with TRBJ1-2; D perhaps matches TRBD1 (6 bases). Germline V gives CDR1 SQVTM, CDR2 ANQGSEA. CDR3 length equals 13 residues. Trimming took off 4 bases at V and 2 bases at J, with 11 bases between the two ends. This chain's CDR3 is CSVGPGGNYGYTF. The CDR3 nucleotides read TGCAGCGTTGGCCCCGGGGGCAACTATGGCTACACCTTC.

This clonotype has a single count. This rearrangement joins TRBV10-3 to TRBJ2-7; tentatively, D is TRBD1 or TRBD2 (6 bases each). The CDR3 totals 14 residues. From germline, CDR1 is ENHRY and CDR2 SYGVKD. The V and J ends lost 7 bases and 6 bases respectively, with 19 bases between them. The CDR3 nucleotides read TGTGCCATCATCCGGGAAGGGGGGAGTGGCGAGCAGTACTTC. Translation: CAIIREGGSGEQYF.

The CDR3 DNA reads as TGTGCCAGCGGACAGATCAGCAGTTACGACGTGGACACTGAAGCTTTCTTT. Amino acids: CASGQISSYDVDTEAFF. The gene calls are TRBV2 and TRBJ1-1, with D possibly TRBD1 on 6 matching bases. This CDR3 is built from 17 residues. V shed 8 bases and J shed 3 bases, with 25 bases lying between them. Germline V CDR1 and CDR2: SNHLY, FYNNEI.

A word on this clonotype: A read error may produce the germline difference seen at one junction end. V gene TRBV7-6 combines with J gene TRBJ2-7, with 7 positions matching TRBD2. The CDR3 covers 13 residues. Germline CDR1 is SGHVS and CDR2 is FNYEAQ. As DNA, the CDR3 is TGTGCCGGCAGCTTAGACCGGAGCGGGGAGCTGTACTTC. Its translation is CAGSLDRSGELYF.

With regard to this clonotype: Its ends do not fully match the called genes, so a read error is possible. The chain has TRBV2 and TRBJ2-7; possibly TRBD2 for D (7 bases). Germline V gene data show CDR1 as SNHLY and CDR2 as FYNNEI. The CDR3 consists of 19 residues. The CDR3 DNA reads TGTGCCAGCAGCTTAAAGGGGGGGCCCCGGACGAAGAGCTCCTACGGGCAGTACTTC. Protein product: CASSLKGGPRTKSSYGQYF.

The J gene is TRBJ1-1, the V gene TRBV29-1; 9 positions match TRBD1. The germline V gene has CDR1 SQVTM and CDR2 ANQGSEA. Trimming took 5 bases from V and 8 from J; bases not matched to a gene: 9. This CDR3 has 13 amino acids. The CDR3 protein is CSVSGQGLGEAFF. CDR3 bases: TGCAGCGTTTCGGGACAGGGTTTGGGCGAAGCTTTCTTT.

With respect to this clonotype: An end of the junction does not agree with germline; a read error may underlie this. The chain employs TRBV5-1 and TRBJ2-7; D is undetermined. Germline V gene data show CDR1 as SGHRS and CDR2 as YFSETQ. The CDR3 is 14 residues long. CDR3 in amino acids: CTSSATLSSYEQYF. The CDR3 bases are TGCACCAGCAGCGCGACACTCAGCTCCTACGAGCAGTACTTC.

On this clonotype itself: A much larger clonotype is one base distant, so this may be a read error. J is TRBJ2-5 and V is TRBV5-1; 8 bases map to TRBD2. The CDR3 is made up of 15 amino acids. Germline V gene data show CDR1 as SGHRS and CDR2 as YFSETQ. J lost 5 bases, V lost 4 bases, and 10 bases had no gene match. CDR3 in amino acids: CASSPGLGALETQYF. In DNA form, the CDR3 reads TGCGCCAGCAGCCCGGGACTAGGGGCATTGGAGACCCAGTACTTC. Filled out from reference TRBV5-1 and TRBJ2-5, the complete variable domain reads KAGVTQTPRYLIKTRGQQVTLSCSPISGHRSVSWYQQTPGQGLQFLFEYFSETQRNKGNFPGRFSGRQFSNSRSEMNVSTLELGDSALYLCASSPGLGALETQYFGPGTRLLVL.

This clonotype was detected many times. The chain has TRBV27 and TRBJ1-6, with D possibly matching TRBD1 (6 bases). Germline V lookup: CDR1 MNHEY, CDR2 SMNVEV (reference sequence). CDR3 length equals 13 residues. V lost 9 bases, J lost 10 bases, and 16 bases lay in between. CDR3 in amino acids: CASAQGSGSPLHF. The DNA of the CDR3 is TGTGCCAGTGCCCAGGGGAGCGGCTCACCCCTCCACTTT.

J is TRBJ2-7 and V is TRBV12-3 or TRBV12-4; the match to TRBD1 covers 10 bases. CDR3 size: 15 residues. J was trimmed by 1 base and V by 9 bases; bases with no gene match: 9. The CDR3 bases are TGTGCCAGTTCTCTGGGGACAGGGGATTCCTACGAGCAGTACTTC. Translating gives CASSLGTGDSYEQYF.

The rearrangement links TRBV6-5 to TRBJ2-5, with TRBD1 matching over 9 bases. The V gene's germline CDR1 is MNHEY and CDR2 SVGAGI. The CDR3 has 15 residues. The V segment lost 6 bases and the J segment 4 bases; nucleotides outside the gene matches: 9. CDR3 amino acids: CASSSGTGRSETQYF. The CDR3 nucleotides read TGTGCCAGCAGCTCCGGGACAGGGAGATCAGAGACCCAGTACTTC.

CDR3 DNA sequence: TGCAGTGCTAATGACAGGTGGGACGAGCAGTACTTC. Amino acid sequence: CSANDRWDEQYF. The chain has TRBV20-1 and TRBJ2-7; possible D gene TRBD1, 6 bases. Germline loops: CDR1 DFQATT, CDR2 SNEGSKA (reference sequence). The V and J ends lost 4 bases and 5 bases respectively, with 12 bases between them. The CDR3 is made up of 12 amino acids.

This clonotype appeared many times. The CDR3 sequence is CASHPMGTPNQPQHF. For the CDR3, the DNA is TGTGCCAGTCATCCCATGGGGACCCCCAATCAGCCCCAGCATTTT. The chain joins TRBV19 to TRBJ1-5, with D possibly matching TRBD1 (5 bases). From germline, CDR1 is LNHDA and CDR2 SQIVND (reference sequence). This CDR3 spans 15 amino acids. V was trimmed by 8 bases and J by 3 bases, leaving 17 bases between them.

There are many counts of this clonotype. The chain joins TRBV14 to TRBJ1-2, with 9 bases lining up with TRBD1. The CDR3 is 15 residues long. From germline, CDR1 is SGHDN and CDR2 FVKESK. After removal of 1 base from V and 2 bases from J, the junction contained 2 bases not matched to a gene. The CDR3: CASSQVGQGNYGYTF. The CDR3 DNA is TGTGCCAGCAGCCAAGTTGGACAGGGGAACTATGGCTACACCTTC.

This clonotype has a count of ten or more. The chain combines TRBV20-1 with TRBJ2-7; 7 nucleotides line up with TRBD2. The V segment lost 4 bases and the J segment 5 bases; nucleotides outside the gene matches: 11. The length of the CDR3 is 14 residues. Germline loops: CDR1 DFQATT, CDR2 SNEGSKA (reference sequence). The CDR3 spells CSAILAESGDEQYF. The CDR3 DNA reads TGCAGTGCTATTCTAGCGGAAAGTGGAGACGAGCAGTACTTC.